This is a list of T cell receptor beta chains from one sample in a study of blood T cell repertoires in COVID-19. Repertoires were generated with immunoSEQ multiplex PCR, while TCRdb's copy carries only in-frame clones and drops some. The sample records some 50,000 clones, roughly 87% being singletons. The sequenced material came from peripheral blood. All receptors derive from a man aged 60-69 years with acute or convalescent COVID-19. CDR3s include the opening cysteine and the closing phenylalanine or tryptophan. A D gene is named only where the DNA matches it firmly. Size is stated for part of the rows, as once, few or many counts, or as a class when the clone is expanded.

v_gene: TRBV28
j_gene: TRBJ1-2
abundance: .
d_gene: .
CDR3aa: CASSLGQETWYGYTF
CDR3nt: TGTGCCAGCAGTTTGGGGCAGGAAACCTGGTATGGCTACACCTTC

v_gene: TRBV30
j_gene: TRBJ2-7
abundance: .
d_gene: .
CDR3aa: CAWETREAYEQYF
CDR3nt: TGTGCCTGGGAAACCAGGGAAGCCTACGAGCAGTACTTC

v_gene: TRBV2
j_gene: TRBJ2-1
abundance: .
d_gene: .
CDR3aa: CASSHVRGGPNEQFF
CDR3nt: TGTGCCAGCAGCCACGTGAGGGGGGGCCCTAATGAGCAGTTCTTC

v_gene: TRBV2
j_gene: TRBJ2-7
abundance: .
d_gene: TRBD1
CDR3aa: CASSSGGGYEQYF
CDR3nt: TGTGCCAGCAGTTCAGGGGGCGGATACGAGCAGTACTTC

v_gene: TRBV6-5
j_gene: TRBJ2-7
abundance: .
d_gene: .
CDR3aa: CASNLERGSYEQYF
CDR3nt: TGTGCCAGCAATCTTGAAAGGGGGTCCTACGAGCAGTACTTC

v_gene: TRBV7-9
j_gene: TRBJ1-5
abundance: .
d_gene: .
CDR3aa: CASSWEGGNQPQHF
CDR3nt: TGTGCCAGCAGCTGGGAGGGAGGAAATCAGCCCCAGCATTTT

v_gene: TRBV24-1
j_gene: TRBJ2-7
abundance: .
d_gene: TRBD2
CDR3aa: CAPPGGGSYEQYF
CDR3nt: TGTGCCCCTCCGGGGGGGGGCTCCTACGAGCAGTACTTC

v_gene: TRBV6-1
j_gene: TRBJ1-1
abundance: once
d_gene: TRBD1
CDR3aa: CASSPRQGIGTEAFF
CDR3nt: TGTGCCAGCAGTCCGCGACAGGGGATAGGCACTGAAGCTTTCTTT

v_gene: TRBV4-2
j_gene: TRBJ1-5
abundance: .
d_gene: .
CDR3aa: CASSQDQGPSQPQHF
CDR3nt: TGTGCCAGCAGCCAAGATCAGGGGCCGAGTCAGCCCCAGCATTTT

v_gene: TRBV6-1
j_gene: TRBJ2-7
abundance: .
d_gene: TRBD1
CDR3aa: CASSDRALNEQYF
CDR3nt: TGTGCCAGCAGCGACAGGGCTCTGAACGAGCAGTACTTC

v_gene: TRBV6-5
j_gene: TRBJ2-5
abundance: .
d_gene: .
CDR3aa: CASSSVRETQYF
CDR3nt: TGTGCCAGCAGCAGTGTGCGGGAGACCCAGTACTTC

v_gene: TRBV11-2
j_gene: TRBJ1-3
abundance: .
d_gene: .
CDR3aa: CASSLAAGTSGNTIYF
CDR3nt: TGTGCCAGCAGCTTAGCGGCGGGAACCTCTGGAAACACCATATATTTT

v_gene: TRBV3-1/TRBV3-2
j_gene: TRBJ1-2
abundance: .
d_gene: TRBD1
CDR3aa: CASSRGTGVKSGSGYTF
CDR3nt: TGTGCCAGCAGCCGCGGGACAGGGGTGAAGAGTGGGTCTGGCTACACCTTC

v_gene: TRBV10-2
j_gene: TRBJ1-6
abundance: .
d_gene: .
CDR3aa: CATKEVPDSPLHF
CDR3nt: TGCGCCACAAAGGAGGTCCCGGATTCACCCCTCCACTTT

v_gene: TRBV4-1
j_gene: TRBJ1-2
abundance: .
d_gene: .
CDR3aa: CASSQDGAVNTF
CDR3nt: TGCGCCAGCAGCCAAGATGGGGCAGTTAACACCTTC

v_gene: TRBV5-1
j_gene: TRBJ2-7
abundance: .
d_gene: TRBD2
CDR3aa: CASSTGLATYEQYF
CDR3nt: TGCGCCAGCAGCACGGGACTAGCGACCTACGAGCAGTACTTC

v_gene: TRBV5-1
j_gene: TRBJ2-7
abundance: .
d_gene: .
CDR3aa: CASSLAGNYEQYF
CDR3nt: TGCGCCAGCAGCTTGGCCGGGAACTACGAGCAGTACTTC

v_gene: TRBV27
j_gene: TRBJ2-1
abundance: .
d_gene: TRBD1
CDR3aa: CASSFDRQGLYNEQFF
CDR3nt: TGTGCCAGCAGTTTTGACAGACAGGGTTTGTACAATGAGCAGTTCTTC

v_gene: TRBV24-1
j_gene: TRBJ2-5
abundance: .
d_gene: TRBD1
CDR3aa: CATSDLRPGQQETQYF
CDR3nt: TGTGCCACCAGTGATTTGCGACCGGGACAGCAAGAGACCCAGTACTTC

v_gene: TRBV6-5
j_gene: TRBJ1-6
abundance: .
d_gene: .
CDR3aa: CASSYRQASPLHF
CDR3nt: TGTGCCAGCAGTTACCGGCAGGCTTCACCCCTCCACTTT

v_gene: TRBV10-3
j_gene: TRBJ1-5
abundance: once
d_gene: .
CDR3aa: CAISESGGISNQPQHF
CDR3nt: TGTGCCATCAGTGAGTCCGGCGGGATTAGCAATCAGCCCCAGCATTTT

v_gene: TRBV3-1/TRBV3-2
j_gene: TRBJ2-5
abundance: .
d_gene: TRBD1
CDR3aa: CASSRTGTGVETQYF
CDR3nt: TGTGCCAGCAGCCGCACCGGGACAGGGGTGGAGACCCAGTACTTC

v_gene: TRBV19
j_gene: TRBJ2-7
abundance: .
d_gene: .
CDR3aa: CASSPNPGQSYEQYF
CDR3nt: TGTGCCAGTAGTCCCAACCCTGGACAGTCCTACGAGCAGTACTTC

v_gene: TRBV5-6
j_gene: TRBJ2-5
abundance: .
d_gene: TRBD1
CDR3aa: CASSFDRVGQEIQYF
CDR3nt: TGTGCCAGCAGCTTTGACAGGGTGGGACAAGAGATCCAGTACTTC

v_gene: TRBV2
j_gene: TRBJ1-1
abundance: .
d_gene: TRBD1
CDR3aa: CASSQTGAPEAFF
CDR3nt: TGTGCCAGCAGCCAAACAGGGGCTCCTGAAGCTTTCTTT

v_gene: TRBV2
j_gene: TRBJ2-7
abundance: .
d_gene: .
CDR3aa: CASSWTESSYEQYF
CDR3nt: TGTGCCAGCAGTTGGACAGAAAGCTCCTACGAGCAGTACTTC

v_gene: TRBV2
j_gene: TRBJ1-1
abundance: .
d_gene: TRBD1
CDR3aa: CASSRTETGGTEAFF
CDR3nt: TGTGCCAGCAGTCGAACAGAGACAGGGGGAACTGAAGCTTTCTTT

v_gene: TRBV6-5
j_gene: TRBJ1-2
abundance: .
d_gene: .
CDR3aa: CAGARQAFYGYTF
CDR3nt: TGTGCCGGGGCCCGGCAGGCCTTCTATGGCTACACCTTC

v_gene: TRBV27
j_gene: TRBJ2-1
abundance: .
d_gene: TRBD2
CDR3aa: CASSPRGGPQKFF
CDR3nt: TGTGCCAGCAGTCCCCGGGGGGGCCCGCAGAAGTTCTTC

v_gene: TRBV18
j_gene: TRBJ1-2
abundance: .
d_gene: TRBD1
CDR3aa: CASSPQGAPNYGYTF
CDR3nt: TGTGCCAGCTCACCACAGGGGGCTCCTAACTATGGCTACACCTTC

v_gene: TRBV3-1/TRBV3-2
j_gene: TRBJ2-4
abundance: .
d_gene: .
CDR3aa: CASSPGDGGAKNIQYF
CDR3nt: TGTGCCAGCAGCCCCGGGGACGGGGGAGCCAAAAACATTCAGTACTTC

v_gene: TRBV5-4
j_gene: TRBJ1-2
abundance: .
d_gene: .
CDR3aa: CASSSPPMGGFNYGYTF
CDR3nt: TGTGCCAGCAGCTCTCCCCCGATGGGGGGATTTAACTATGGCTACACCTTC

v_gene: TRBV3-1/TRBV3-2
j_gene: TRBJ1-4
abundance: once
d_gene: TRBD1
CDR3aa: CASSQAGGAANEKLFF
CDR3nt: TGTGCCAGCAGCCAGGCAGGGGGCGCAGCTAATGAAAAACTGTTTTTT

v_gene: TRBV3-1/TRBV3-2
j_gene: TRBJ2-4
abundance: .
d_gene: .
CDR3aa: CASSQRSKGAKNIQYF
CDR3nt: TGTGCCAGCAGCCAAAGGTCCAAGGGGGCCAAAAACATTCAGTACTTC

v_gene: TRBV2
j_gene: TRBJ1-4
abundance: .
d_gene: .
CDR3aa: CASRIGLLNEKLFF
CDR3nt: TGTGCCAGCAGAATTGGGCTGCTTAATGAAAAACTGTTTTTT

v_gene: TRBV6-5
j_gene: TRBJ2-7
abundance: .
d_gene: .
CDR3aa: CASRSQGDEQYF
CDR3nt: TGTGCCAGCAGGTCACAGGGCGACGAGCAGTACTTC

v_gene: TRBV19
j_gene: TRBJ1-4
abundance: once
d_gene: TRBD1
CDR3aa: CASSMTGIHANEKLFF
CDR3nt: TGTGCCAGTAGTATGACAGGGATACATGCTAATGAAAAACTGTTTTTT

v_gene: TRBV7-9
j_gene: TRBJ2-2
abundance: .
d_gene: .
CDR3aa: CASSLPGAGELFF
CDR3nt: TGTGCCAGCAGCTTACCGGGGGCCGGGGAGCTGTTTTTT

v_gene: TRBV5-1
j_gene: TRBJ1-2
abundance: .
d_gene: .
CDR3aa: CASSVQGDGYTF
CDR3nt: TGCGCCAGCAGCGTACAGGGAGATGGCTACACCTTC

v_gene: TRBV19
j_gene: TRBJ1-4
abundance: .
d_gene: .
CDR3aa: CASSIGQQNNEKLFF
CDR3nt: TGTGCCAGTAGTATAGGACAGCAGAATAATGAAAAACTGTTTTTT

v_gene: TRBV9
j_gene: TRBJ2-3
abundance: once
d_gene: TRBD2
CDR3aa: CASSVGLAGGPNTQYF
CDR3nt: TGTGCCAGCAGCGTAGGACTAGCGGGGGGGCCAAATACGCAGTATTTT

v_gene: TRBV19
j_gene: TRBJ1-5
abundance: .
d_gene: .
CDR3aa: CASGRGGQHSNQPQHF
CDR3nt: TGTGCCAGTGGACGGGGGGGGCAGCATAGCAATCAGCCCCAGCATTTT

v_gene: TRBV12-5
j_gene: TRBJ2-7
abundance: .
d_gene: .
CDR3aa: CASGLSSYEQYF
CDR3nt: TGTGCTAGTGGCCTAAGCTCCTACGAGCAGTACTTC

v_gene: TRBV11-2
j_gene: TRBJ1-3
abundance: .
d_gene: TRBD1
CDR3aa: CASSFTTGEGNTIYF
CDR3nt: TGTGCCAGCAGCTTCACGACAGGGGAAGGAAACACCATATATTTT

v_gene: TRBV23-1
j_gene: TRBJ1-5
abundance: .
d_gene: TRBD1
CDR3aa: CASSSGGSNQPQHF
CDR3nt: TGCGCCAGCAGTTCAGGGGGGAGCAATCAGCCCCAGCATTTT

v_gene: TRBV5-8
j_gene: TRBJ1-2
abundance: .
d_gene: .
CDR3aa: CATLGPAPGGRYGYTF
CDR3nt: TGTGCCACCCTGGGCCCGGCCCCGGGGGGCAGATATGGCTACACCTTC

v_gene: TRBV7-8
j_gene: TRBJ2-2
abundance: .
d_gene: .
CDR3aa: CASSLARGETGELFF
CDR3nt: TGTGCCAGCAGCTTAGCCAGGGGGGAAACCGGGGAGCTGTTTTTT

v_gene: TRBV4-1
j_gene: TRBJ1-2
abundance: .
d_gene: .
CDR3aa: CASSPRAVPIVYGYTF
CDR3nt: TGCGCCAGCAGCCCCAGGGCAGTTCCTATTGTCTATGGCTACACCTTC

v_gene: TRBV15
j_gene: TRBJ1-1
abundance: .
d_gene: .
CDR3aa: CATRREAEAFF
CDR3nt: TGTGCCACCAGGCGGGAGGCTGAAGCTTTCTTT

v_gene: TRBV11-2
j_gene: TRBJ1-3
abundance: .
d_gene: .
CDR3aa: CASSLAGFFGNTIYF
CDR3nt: TGTGCCAGCAGCCTTGCCGGTTTTTTCGGAAACACCATATATTTT

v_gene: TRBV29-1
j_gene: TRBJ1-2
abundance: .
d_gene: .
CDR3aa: CSVEASSTVYGYTF
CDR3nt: TGCAGCGTTGAGGCCAGCTCCACAGTCTATGGCTACACCTTC

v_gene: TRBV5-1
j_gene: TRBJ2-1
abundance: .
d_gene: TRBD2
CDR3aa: CASRTSSGLDEQFF
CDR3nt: TGCGCCAGCAGAACCTCTAGCGGGTTGGATGAGCAGTTCTTC

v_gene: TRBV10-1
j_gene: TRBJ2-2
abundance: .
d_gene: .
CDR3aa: CATRMSNTGELFF
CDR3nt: TGCGCCACGCGAATGTCGAACACCGGGGAGCTGTTTTTT

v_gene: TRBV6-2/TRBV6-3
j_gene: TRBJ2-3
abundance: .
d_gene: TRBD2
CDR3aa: CASSYPGLAGVGTDTQYF
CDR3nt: TGTGCCAGCAGTTATCCGGGACTAGCGGGGGTCGGTACAGATACGCAGTATTTT

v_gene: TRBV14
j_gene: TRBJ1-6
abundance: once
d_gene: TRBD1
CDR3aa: CASSQIGQGFYNSPLHF
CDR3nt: TGTGCCAGCAGCCAGATCGGACAGGGCTTCTATAATTCACCCCTCCACTTT

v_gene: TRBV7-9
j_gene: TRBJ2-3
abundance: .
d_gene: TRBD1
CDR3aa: CASSPTSRDRGRIDTQYF
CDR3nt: TGTGCCAGCAGCCCGACGTCCCGGGACAGGGGGCGGATAGATACGCAGTATTTT

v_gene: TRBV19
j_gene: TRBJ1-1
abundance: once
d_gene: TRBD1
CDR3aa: CASRPPGQGSPEAFF
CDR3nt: TGTGCCAGTAGGCCCCCGGGACAGGGGAGCCCTGAAGCTTTCTTT

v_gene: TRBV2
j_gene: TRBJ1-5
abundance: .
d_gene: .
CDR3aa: CASSDQGITNNQPQHF
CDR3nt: TGTGCCAGCAGTGATCAGGGAATCACCAACAATCAGCCCCAGCATTTT

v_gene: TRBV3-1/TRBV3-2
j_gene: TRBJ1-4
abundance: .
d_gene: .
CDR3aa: CASSQDRVDEKLFF
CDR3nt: TGTGCCAGCAGCCAAGACAGGGTGGATGAAAAACTGTTTTTT